This paragraph covers one T cell receptor beta chain sequence. The specificity of this receptor is unknown. Within one base of it there is no much larger clone, and no base qualities were kept. The data were taken from a study of cytomegalovirus exposure and HLA in healthy donors (TCRdb year 2017). For context, the study as a whole: An earlier analysis of approximately 640 of the donors reported 250 to 350 Gb of sequence data and about 100 million unique TCR beta sequences from 150 million to 200 million T cells. Roughly 290 gigabases of sequencing data and around 88 million unique TCR sequences made up an early release that covered fewer than 650 HLA-typed donors. The genetic ancestry cluster associated with self-reported Caucasian donors included 70% to 85% of the approximately 410 genotyped donors. The aim of the study was to test whether cataloging public T cell receptors could identify signatures of past pathogen exposure. The study profiled the T cell repertoires of 500 to 800 subjects by immunosequencing and related them to cytomegalovirus serostatus. In addition to the first cohort of around 670 subjects, a separate validation cohort of under 150 different subjects was used. The study combined high-throughput TCR immunosequencing, statistical association of individual TCRs with disease status, and machine learning to predict cytomegalovirus infection status. A later analysis re-examined previously published TCR beta repertoires from roughly 650 donors and added high-resolution HLA genotyping to investigate patterns of TCR occurrence. Rather than drawing on any new phenotypic data, the later analysis identified candidate immune exposures from TCR beta sequences and the way those sequences occurred across donors. In an earlier analysis of about 590 of the donors, high-throughput TCR beta sequencing was used to judge whether each TCR beta V gene segment behaved as functional or pseudogenic. Donor age, sex, ethnicity and CMV serostatus were compiled together with the repertoire data. A later genetic analysis took genome-wide SNP genotypes for about 55% of the 666 donors and used that subset as a discovery cohort. All discovery cohort repertoires had been generated on a single sequencing platform. Class I and class II HLA loci were covered by the typing at four-digit resolution. Typing coverage varied by locus: roughly 629-640 donors for A, B, C, DRB1 and DQB1; approximately 560 for DQA1; 606 for DPA1; approximately 490 for DPB1. Because of strong linkage in the cohort, four or five DR-DQ haplotypes were treated as single units for association and clustering. Among about 360 genotyped donors of the cohort, an average of around 240,000 unique TCR beta nucleotide sequences were sequenced per donor, roughly a sixth of them non-productive. General conclusions and limits of the study: In both the original and validation cohorts, the classifier was reported to diagnose cytomegalovirus status with high specificity and sensitivity. Most TCR sequences were seen in very few donors, while some public TCRs were found in many individuals. In a later analysis, 16,951 TCR beta sequences were associated with specific HLA alleles at a false discovery rate of 0.05. The cohort was sequenced for TCR beta chains only, and without alpha or paired-chain data the features that could be detected were limited. Assigning TCR associations to individual alleles was difficult when HLA alleles, especially DR and DQ, strongly co-occurred. HLA typing was unavailable for some donors at each locus, so association tests used only the typed subset. V-gene and J-gene trimming of TCR beta chains was associated with a missense DCLRE1C variant in a later genetic analysis, and the association was replicated in an independent cohort. Linkage disequilibrium might explain the correlated functional status among segregating V segments, but an unknown experimental factor could not be ruled out. The presence/absence analyses assumed that sequencing depth was roughly uniform across donors, and that assumption may not be true. For the cohort, immune exposure information was limited to CMV serostatus. In the study, 164 TCR beta chains were listed as associated with cytomegalovirus. According to a later analysis, TCR association rates differed among HLA loci, with DRB1 alleles showing the most associated TCRs and HLA-C alleles showing the fewest. According to a later analysis, parvovirus B19, influenza, CMV and Epstein-Barr virus appeared linked to several top co-occurrence clusters. In vitro tests confirmed that a few of the cytomegalovirus-associated TCR beta chains recognize cytomegalovirus antigens. A further reported finding was that TCR beta sequences accurately predicted the HLA-A and HLA-B alleles for most subjects in the first cohort. The authors suggested that the approach could potentially be generalized to other disease states and immunological phenotypes. In a later analysis, most CMV-associated TCR beta chains were found to appear HLA-restricted, with HLA associations seemingly driven largely by CMV exposure. A group of highly shared sequence variants was considered likely to be a technical artifact of the sequencing pipeline. In a later analysis, HLA-associated TCR beta chains were found to be more clonally expanded and to have lower generation probabilities than equally common non-associated chains. A later genetic analysis reported fewer N-insertions in productive TCRs among donors in an Asian-associated ancestry cluster than the roughly 620-donor mean. In an earlier analysis of 587 of the donors, most TCR beta V segments appeared in productive rearrangements about 90% or about 30% of the time, broadly matching IMGT annotations. Fewer than 20 rarely observed V segments, including chromosome 9 orphons, were excluded from the earlier analysis of about 500 of the donors because counts were too low.

In total, roughly 670 healthy bone marrow donors made up the cohort. At the time of sampling, every cohort member was nominally healthy, though immune exposures that went unrecorded were likely present. The donor tested CMV seronegative and was one of the 352 seronegative cohort members. A peripheral blood sample was provided by each donor, and peripheral blood mononuclear cells were used for TCR beta sequencing. The Qiagen DNeasy Blood Extraction Kit was used to extract genomic DNA from the blood cell samples. The library was prepared using the immunoSEQ multiplex PCR assay. The multiplex PCR relied on a mix of 60 forward primers for TCR Vbeta segments and 13 reverse primers for TCR Jbeta segments. The CDR3 region of rearranged TCR beta genes was amplified from genomic DNA by a multiplex PCR assay. The Illumina HiSeq System was used to sequence the amplified TCR beta libraries as 87-base-pair reads. Turning to the authors' computational methods: A later analysis tallied tens of millions of unique TCR beta chains across the 600 to 700 repertoires, and 10 million to 11 million of those chains were shared by two or more donors. Raw reads were error-corrected and collapsed into unique sequences by a nearest-neighbor algorithm in which closely related sequences were merged to remove PCR and sequencing errors. V, D and J gene segments were assigned by aligning CDR3 sequences to IMGT reference sequences. Each retained sequence needed at least a six-nucleotide match to both a V gene segment and a J gene segment. A rearrangement counted as productive if the CDR3 had no stop codons and remained in frame with V and J, and every other rearrangement counted as non-productive. Following IMGT convention, CDR3 was defined as the stretch from the second conserved V-encoded cysteine to the conserved J-encoded phenylalanine. Sequences without an unambiguous match to a single V gene segment were excluded from the earlier analysis of approximately 600 of the donors. An earlier analysis of just under 600 of the donors called V segments functional above 56.7% productive rearrangements and segregating when the between-donor standard deviation exceeded 5%. To diagnose cytomegalovirus status from the catalog of TCR beta chain sequences, a statistical classification framework was built. V and J gene assignment, in a later analysis, came from comparing TCR nucleotide sequences with IMGT/GENE-DB human TR gene sequences. Using the TCRdist pipeline, a later analysis assigned CDR3 sequences along with most-parsimonious VDJ recombination scenarios. In a later analysis, every TCR beta chain was defined by the combination of its CDR3 amino acid sequence and its V-gene family, and reads without a unique V-gene family were dropped. In a later analysis, approximately 640 highly shared, low-generation-probability nucleotide sequences were removed to address suspected cross-contamination and a sequencing artifact. In a later analysis, a clonal expansion index for each public chain was calculated from normalized within-repertoire ranks of inferred template counts. In a later analysis, generation probabilities were computed using a VDJ recombination model fitted to out-of-frame rearrangements, and the results were checked against IGoR. A later analysis scored TCR-TCR, TCR-HLA and TCR-CMV co-occurrence with hypergeometric tests, applying a repertoire-size bias correction to TCR pairs. A later analysis estimated false discovery rates by permuting HLA or CMV assignments 20 times. In a later analysis, co-occurring TCRs were grouped using DBSCAN, and TCRdist sequence similarity was added for clustering within HLA-allele-positive subsets. Repertoires with fewer than 30,000 or more than 120,000 public chains, plus five repertoires with anomalous nucleotide sharing, were excluded from co-occurrence clustering. Entries here come from immuneACCESS through TCRdb and include only in-frame sequences with V and J called. Some clones fail to appear in such tables; in the studies checked, an unresolved V gene covers under half of the shortfall, and the cause of the remainder is unknown. D and trimming come from the DNA, and the V and J calls and clone size come from that table. The sample records 150,000 to 200,000 clones, roughly 83% of which are singletons. The ten top clones hold around 1.5% of the sample.

What was sequenced was PBMCs. This TCR came from a woman aged 45-60 years in good health and CMV-seronegative.

The CDR3 is CASSVGQGAISYEQYF. The nucleotide sequence reads as follows: TGTGCCAGCAGTGTGGGACAGGGTGCCATCTCCTACGAGCAGTACTTC. The chain uses TRBV6-1 and TRBJ2-5; 9 nucleotides in the junction match TRBD1. The J call is uncertain, as TRBJ2-7 better fits the DNA end. In the germline V gene, CDR1 corresponds to MNHNS and CDR2 to SASEGT. Taken from cysteine to phenylalanine, the CDR3 has 16 residues. Just the 48-base CDR3 DNA is kept, in frame starting at base 1.